This record concerns one T cell receptor (beta chain) sequence. The clone's antigen remains unknown. Base qualities are not provided; no much larger clone lies one nucleotide away. The sample originates from a study of blood T cell repertoires in COVID-19 (TCRdb year 2020). Context from the whole study: Collaborator samples came from the United States, Italy and Spain and covered acute and convalescent phases of COVID-19. The dataset comprised deeply sampled blood TCRbeta repertoires from subjects exposed to, actively infected with, or recovered from COVID-19. A freely available public database, intended as a resource for researchers studying the immune response to SARS-CoV-2, is where the repertoires were released. The sample metadata nearly always contained a de-identified subject ID, COVID-19 status, age in years and sex. Where available, HLA class I and class II types were obtained from metadata supplied by the sample provider rather than from assay-based typing. The material from the prospective study consisted of cDNA or gDNA derived from T cells, B-cell-depleted T cells, or PBMCs. Samples came from the ongoing ImmuneRACE study (first 160 participants) plus 1,254 subjects from 6 global collaborators. Overall study results and their limits: Clinical and demographic metadata were provided uncurated, with the amount varying by source and participant.

TCRbeta CDR3 regions were amplified from genomic DNA by means of the immunoSEQ Assay, a bias-controlled multiplex PCR. The study's own analysis went as follows. The number of nucleated cells in each sample was estimated from the amplification of reference gene primers within the assay. Sequence reads were collapsed and filtered to measure the absolute abundance of every unique TCRbeta CDR3 rearrangement. For each sample, productive Simpson clonality was calculated as the square root of Simpson's diversity index over productive rearrangements. TCRdb took over this immuneACCESS table, retaining in-frame rearrangements with V and J assigned. Such tables are incomplete; in checked studies, under half of the missing clones stem from an unresolved V gene, and the remainder is unexplained. That table gives V, J and clone size, and the DNA gave D and trimming. The sample table shows 100,000 or so clones, and about 96% are seen once. The top ten clones comprise 4% to 5.5% of the sample.

Each collaborating institution followed its own protocols to collect whole blood in K2EDTA tubes. For TCRbeta analysis, collaborators shipped samples as frozen whole blood, isolated PBMCs, or DNA extracted from either of those sample types. Counted from cysteine to phenylalanine, this CDR3 has 13 amino acids. Only CDR3 DNA is held: 39 bases, read in frame from base 1. Trimming takes 2 bases from V and 4 bases from J, and the germline ends sit 8 bases apart. Based on the germline V gene (reference sequence), the CDR1 and CDR2 sequences are LNHDA and SQIVND. Sequencing used peripheral blood. This clonotype was sampled from a human donor with active COVID-19. The donor label of this sample is uncertain. The rearranged chain carries TRBV19 and TRBJ2-5; TRBD1 is perhaps the D gene, given 6 matching bases. The CDR3: CASSISRGETQYF. The nucleotides read TGTGCCAGTAGTATATCCAGGGGAGAGACCCAGTACTTC.